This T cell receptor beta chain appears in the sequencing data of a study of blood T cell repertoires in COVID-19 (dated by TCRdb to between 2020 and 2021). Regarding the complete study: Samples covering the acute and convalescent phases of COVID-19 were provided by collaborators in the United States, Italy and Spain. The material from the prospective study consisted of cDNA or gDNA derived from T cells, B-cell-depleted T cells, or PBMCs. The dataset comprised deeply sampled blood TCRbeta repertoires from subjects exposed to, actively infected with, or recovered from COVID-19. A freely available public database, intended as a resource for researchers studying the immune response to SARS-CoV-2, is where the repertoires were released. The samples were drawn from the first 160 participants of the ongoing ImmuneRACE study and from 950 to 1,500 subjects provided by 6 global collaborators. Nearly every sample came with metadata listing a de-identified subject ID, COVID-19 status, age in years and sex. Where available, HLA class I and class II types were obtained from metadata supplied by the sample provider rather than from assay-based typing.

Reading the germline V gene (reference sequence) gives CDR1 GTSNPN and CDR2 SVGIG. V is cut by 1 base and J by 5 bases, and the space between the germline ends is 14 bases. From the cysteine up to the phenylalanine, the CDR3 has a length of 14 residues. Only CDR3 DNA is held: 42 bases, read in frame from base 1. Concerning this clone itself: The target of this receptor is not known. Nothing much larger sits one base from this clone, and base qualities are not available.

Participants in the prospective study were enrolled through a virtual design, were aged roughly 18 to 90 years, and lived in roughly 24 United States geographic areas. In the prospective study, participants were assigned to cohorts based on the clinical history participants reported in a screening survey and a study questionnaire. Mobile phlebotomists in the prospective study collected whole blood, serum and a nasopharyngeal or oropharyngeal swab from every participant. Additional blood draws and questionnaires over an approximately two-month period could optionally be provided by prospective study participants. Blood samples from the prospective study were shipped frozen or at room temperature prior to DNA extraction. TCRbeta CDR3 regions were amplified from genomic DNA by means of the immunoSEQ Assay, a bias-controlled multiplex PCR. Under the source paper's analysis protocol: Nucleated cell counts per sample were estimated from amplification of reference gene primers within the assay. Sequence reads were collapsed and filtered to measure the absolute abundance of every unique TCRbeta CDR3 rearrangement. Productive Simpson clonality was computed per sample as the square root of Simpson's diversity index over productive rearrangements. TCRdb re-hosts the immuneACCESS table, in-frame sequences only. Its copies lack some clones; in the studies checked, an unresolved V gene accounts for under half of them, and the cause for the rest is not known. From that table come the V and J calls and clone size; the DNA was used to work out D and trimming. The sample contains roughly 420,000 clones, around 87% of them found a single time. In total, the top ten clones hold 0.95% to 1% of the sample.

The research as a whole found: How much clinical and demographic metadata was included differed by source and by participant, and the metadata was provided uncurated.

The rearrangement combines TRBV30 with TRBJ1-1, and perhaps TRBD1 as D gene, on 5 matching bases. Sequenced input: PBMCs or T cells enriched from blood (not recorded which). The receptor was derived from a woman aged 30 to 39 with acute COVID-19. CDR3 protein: CAWSAYWGGTEAFF. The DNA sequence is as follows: TGTGCCTGGAGTGCCTATTGGGGCGGAACTGAAGCTTTCTTT.